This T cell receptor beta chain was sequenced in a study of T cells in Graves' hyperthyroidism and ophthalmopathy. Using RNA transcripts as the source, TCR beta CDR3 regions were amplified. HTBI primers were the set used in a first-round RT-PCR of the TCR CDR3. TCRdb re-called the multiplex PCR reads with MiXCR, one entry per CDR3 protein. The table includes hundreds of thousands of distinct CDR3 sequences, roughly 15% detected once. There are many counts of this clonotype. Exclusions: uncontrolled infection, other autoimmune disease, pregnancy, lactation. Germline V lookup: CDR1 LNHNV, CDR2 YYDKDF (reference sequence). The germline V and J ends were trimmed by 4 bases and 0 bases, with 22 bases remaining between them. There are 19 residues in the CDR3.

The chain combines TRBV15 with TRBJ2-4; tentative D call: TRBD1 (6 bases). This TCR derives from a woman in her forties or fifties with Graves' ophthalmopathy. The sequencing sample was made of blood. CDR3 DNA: TGTGCCACCAGCATACGAAACCCTAGACAGGCGTTAGCCAAAAACATTCAGTACTTC. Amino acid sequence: CATSIRNPRQALAKNIQYF. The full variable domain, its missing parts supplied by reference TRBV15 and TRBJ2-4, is DAMVIQNPRYQVTQFGKPVTLSCSQTLNHNVMYWYQQKSSQAPKLLFHYYDKDFNNEADTPDNFQSRRPNTSFCFLDIRSPGLGDTAMYLCATSIRNPRQALAKNIQYFGAGTRLSVL.